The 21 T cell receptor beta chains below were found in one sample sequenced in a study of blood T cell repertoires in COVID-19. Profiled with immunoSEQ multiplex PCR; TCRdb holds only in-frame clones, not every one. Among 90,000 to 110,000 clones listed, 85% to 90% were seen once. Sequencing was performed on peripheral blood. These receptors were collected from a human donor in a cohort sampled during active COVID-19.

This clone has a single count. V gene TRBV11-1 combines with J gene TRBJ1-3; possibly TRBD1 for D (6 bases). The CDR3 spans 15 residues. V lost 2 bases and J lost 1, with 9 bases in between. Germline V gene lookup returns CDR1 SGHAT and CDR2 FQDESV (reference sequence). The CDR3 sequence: CASSLTGRSGNTIYF. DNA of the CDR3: TGTGCCAGCAGCTTAACAGGGAGATCTGGAAACACCATATATTTT.

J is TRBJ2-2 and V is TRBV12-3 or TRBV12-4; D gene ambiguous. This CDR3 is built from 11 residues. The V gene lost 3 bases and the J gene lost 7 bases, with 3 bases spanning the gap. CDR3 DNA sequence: TGTGCCAGCAGTTTCATCGGGGAGCTGTTTTTT. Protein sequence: CASSFIGELFF.

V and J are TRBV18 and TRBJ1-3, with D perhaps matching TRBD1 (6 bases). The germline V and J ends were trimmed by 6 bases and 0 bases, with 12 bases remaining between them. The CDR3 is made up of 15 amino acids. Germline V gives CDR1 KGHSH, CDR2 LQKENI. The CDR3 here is CASSSGDSSGNTIYF. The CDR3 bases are TGTGCCAGCTCGTCAGGGGATTCCTCTGGAAACACCATATATTTT.

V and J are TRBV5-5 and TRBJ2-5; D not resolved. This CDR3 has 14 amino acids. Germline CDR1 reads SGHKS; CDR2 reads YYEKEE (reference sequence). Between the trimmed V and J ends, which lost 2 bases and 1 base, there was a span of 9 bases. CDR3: CASSFLPSQETQYF. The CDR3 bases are TGTGCCAGCAGCTTCCTCCCCAGCCAAGAGACCCAGTACTTC.

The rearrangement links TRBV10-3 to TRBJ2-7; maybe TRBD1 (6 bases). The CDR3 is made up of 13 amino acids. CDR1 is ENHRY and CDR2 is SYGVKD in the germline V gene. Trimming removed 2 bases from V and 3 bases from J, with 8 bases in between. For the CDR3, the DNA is TGTGCCATCAGTGAGACACAGGGCTACGAGCAGTACTTC. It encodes CAISETQGYEQYF.

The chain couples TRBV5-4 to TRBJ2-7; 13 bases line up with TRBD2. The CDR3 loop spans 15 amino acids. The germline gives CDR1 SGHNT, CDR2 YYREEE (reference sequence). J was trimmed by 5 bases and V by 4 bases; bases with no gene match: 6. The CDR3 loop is CASSPSGLAGDEQYF. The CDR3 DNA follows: TGTGCCAGCAGCCCCAGCGGACTAGCGGGAGACGAGCAGTACTTC. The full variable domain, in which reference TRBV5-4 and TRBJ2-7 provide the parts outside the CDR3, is ETGVTQSPTHLIKTRGQQVTLRCSSQSGHNTVSWYQQALGQGPQFIFQYYREEENGRGNFPPRFSGLQFPNYSSELNVNALELDDSALYLCASSPSGLAGDEQYFGPGTRLTVT.

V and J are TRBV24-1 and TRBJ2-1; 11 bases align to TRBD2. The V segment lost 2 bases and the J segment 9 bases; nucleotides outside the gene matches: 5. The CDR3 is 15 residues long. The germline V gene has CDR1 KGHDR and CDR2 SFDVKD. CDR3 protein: CATSDSTSGGGEQFF. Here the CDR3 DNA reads TGTGCCACCAGTGATTCCACTAGCGGGGGTGGTGAGCAGTTCTTC.

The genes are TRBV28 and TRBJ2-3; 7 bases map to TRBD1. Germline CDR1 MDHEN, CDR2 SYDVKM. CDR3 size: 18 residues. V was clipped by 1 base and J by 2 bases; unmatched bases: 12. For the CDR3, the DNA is TGTGCCAGCAGTTTATACACATCGGGACAGTTCAACACAGATACGCAGTATTTT. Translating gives CASSLYTSGQFNTDTQYF.

In DNA form, the CDR3 reads TGTGCCAGCAGCGAAACGGGACTTAAACAAGAGACCCAGTACTTC. It translates to CASSETGLKQETQYF. The rearrangement links TRBV5-4 to TRBJ2-5, with TRBD2 as a possible D gene (6 bases). CDR3 length: 15 amino acids. Germline V CDR1 and CDR2: SGHNT, YYREEE (reference sequence). V lost 4 bases and J lost 2, with 15 bases in between.

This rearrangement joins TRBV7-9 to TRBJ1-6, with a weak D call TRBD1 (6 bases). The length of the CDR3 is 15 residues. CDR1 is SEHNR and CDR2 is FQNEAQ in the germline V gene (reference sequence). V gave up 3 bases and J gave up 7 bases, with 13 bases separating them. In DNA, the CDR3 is TGTGCCAGCAGCTTCCTACAGGGATCCAATTCACCCCTCCACTTT. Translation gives CASSFLQGSNSPLHF.

This CDR3 reads CASSLYRDREYFSNQPQHF. The DNA of the CDR3 is TGTGCCAGCTCACTTTACCGGGACAGGGAGTATTTTAGCAATCAGCCCCAGCATTTT. This chain links TRBV18 with TRBJ1-5; TRBD1 matches 9 bases. The junction had 13 bases not matched to a gene; V was cut back by 4 bases and J by 0 bases. Germline lookup yields CDR1 KGHSH and CDR2 LQKENI. The CDR3 has 19 amino acids.

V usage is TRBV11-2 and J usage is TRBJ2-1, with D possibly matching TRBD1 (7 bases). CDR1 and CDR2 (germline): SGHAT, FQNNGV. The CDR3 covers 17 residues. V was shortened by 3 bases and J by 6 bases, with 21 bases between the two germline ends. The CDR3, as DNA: TGTGCCAGCAGCTTTTTTGGGGGGCAGGGGGGCGGCAATGAGCAGTTCTTC. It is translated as CASSFFGGQGGGNEQFF.

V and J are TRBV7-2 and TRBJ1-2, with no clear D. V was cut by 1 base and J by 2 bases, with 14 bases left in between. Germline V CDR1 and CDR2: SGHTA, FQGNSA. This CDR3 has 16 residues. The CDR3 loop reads CASSLEPGAGNYGYTF. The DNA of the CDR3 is TGTGCCAGCAGCTTAGAACCGGGAGCCGGGAACTATGGCTACACCTTC. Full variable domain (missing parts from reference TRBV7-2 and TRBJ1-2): GAGVSQSPSNKVTEKGKDVELRCDPISGHTALYWYRQSLGQGLEFLIYFQGNSAPDKSGLPSDRFSAERTGGSVSTLTIQRTQQEDSAVYLCASSLEPGAGNYGYTFGSGTRLTVV.

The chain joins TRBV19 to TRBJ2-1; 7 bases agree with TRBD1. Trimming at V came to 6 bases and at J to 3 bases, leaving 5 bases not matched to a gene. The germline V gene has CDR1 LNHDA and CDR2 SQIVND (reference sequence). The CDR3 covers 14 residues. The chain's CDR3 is CASSTGTVYNEQFF. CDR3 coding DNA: TGTGCCAGTAGCACCGGGACAGTCTACAATGAGCAGTTCTTC.

The CDR3 DNA is TGTGCCAGCAGCTCGGACTGGGGGGGCCAGTACTTC. This sequence encodes CASSSDWGGQYF. The V gene is TRBV6-5, the J gene TRBJ2-5; 7 bases agree with TRBD2. The V and J ends lost 6 bases and 10 bases, in that order; junction bases with no gene match: 8. Germline values: CDR1 MNHEY, CDR2 SVGAGI. This CDR3 has 12 residues.

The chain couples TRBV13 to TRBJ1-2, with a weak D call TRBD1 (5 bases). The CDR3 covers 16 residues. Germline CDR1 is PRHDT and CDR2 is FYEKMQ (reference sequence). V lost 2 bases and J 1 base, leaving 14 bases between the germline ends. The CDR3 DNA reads TGTGCCAGCAGCTTATTAACGGGGGTGCTTAACTATGGCTACACCTTC. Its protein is CASSLLTGVLNYGYTF.

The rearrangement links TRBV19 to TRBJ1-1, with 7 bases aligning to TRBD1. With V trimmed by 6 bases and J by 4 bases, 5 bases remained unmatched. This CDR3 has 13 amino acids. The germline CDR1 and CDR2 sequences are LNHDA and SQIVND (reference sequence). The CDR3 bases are TGTGCCAGTAGGTTCGACAGGGTCACTGAAGCTTTCTTT. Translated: CASRFDRVTEAFF.

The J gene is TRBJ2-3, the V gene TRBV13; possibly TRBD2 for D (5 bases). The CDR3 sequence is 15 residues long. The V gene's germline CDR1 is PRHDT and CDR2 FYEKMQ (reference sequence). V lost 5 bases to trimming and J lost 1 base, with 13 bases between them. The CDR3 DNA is TGTGCCAGCAGCCCTCGAGGTAGCGGCACAGATACGCAGTATTTT. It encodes CASSPRGSGTDTQYF.

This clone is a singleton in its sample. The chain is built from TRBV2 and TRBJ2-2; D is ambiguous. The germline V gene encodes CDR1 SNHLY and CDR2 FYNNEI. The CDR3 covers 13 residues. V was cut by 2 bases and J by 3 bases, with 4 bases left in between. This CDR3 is CASSEQYTGELFF. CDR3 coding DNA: TGTGCCAGCAGTGAACAGTACACCGGGGAGCTGTTTTTT.

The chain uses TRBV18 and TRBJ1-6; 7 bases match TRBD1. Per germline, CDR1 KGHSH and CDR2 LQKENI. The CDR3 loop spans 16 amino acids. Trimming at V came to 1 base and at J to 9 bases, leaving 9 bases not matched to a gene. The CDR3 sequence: CASSPRGSTGVSPLHF. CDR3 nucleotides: TGTGCCAGCTCACCACGGGGGAGTACAGGGGTTTCACCCCTCCACTTT.

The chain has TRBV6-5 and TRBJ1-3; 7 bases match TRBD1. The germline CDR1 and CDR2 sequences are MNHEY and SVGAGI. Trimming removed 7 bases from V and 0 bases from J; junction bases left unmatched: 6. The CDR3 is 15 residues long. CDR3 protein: CASNRQGGSGNTIYF. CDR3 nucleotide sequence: TGTGCCAGCAACCGACAGGGCGGCTCTGGAAACACCATATATTTT.